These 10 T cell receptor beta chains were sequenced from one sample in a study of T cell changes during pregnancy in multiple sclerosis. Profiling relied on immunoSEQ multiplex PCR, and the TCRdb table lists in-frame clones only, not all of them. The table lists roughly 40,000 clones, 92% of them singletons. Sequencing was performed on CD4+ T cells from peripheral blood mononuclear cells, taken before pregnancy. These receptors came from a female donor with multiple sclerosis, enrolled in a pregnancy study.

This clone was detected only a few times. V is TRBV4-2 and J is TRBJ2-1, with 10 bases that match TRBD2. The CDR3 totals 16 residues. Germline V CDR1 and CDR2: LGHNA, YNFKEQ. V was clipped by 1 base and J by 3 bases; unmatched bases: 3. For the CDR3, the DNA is TGTGCCAGCAGCCAAGGAGCGGGAGGGCTCTACAATGAGCAGTTCTTC. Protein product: CASSQGAGGLYNEQFF.

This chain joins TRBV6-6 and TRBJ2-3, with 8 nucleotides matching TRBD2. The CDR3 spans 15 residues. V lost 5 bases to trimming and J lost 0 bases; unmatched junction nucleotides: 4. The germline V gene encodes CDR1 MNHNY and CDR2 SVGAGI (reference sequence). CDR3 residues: CASSPASGSTDTQYF. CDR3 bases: TGTGCCAGCAGTCCCGCTAGCGGGAGCACAGATACGCAGTATTTT.

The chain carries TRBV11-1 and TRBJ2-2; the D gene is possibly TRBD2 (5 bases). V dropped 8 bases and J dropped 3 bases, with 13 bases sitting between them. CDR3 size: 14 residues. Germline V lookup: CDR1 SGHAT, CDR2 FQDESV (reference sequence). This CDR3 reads CASAGNHYTGELFF. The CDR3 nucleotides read TGTGCCAGCGCCGGGAATCATTACACCGGGGAGCTGTTTTTT.

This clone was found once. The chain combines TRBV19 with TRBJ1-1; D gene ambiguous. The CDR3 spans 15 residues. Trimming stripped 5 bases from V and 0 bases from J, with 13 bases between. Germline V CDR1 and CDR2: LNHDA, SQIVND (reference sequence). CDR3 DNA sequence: TGTGCCAGTAGTCTCCGGGGATCCATGAACACTGAAGCTTTCTTT. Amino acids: CASSLRGSMNTEAFF.

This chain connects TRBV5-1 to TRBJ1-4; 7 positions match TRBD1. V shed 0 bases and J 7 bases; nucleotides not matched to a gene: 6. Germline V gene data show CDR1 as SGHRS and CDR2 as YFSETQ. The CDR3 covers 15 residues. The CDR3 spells CASSLARGRGEKLFF. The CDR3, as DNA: TGCGCCAGCAGCTTGGCTAGGGGGCGCGGTGAAAAACTGTTTTTT.

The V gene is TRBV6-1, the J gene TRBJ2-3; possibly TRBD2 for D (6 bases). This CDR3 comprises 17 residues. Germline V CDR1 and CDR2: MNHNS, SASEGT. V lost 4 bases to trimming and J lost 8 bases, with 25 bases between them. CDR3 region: CASSAGGTGNLGGTQYF. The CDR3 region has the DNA TGTGCCAGCAGTGCCGGAGGGACGGGCAACCTGGGGGGTACGCAGTATTTT.

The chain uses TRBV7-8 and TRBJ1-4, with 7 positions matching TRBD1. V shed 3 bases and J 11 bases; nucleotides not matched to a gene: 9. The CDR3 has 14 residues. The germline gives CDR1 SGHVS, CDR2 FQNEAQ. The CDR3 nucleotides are TGTGCCAGCAGCTTCAAACAGACAGGGCAGAAACTGTTTTTT. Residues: CASSFKQTGQKLFF. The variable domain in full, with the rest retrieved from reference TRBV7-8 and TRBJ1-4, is GAGVSQSPRYKVAKRGQDVALRCDPISGHVSLFWYQQALGQGPEFLTYFQNEAQLDKSGLPSDRFFAERPEGSVSTLKIQRTQQEDSAVYLCASSFKQTGQKLFFGSGTQLSVL.

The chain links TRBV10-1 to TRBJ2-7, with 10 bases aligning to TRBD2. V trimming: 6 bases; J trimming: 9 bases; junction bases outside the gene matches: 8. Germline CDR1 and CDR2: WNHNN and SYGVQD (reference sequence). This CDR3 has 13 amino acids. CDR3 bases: TGCGCCAGCAGCGCCGGGACTAGCGTAGGGCAGTACTTC. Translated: CASSAGTSVGQYF.

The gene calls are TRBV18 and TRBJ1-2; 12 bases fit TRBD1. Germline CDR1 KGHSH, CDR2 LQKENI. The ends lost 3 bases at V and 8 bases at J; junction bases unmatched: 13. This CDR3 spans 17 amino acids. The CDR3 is CASSPIGPGQGARGYTF. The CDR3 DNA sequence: TGTGCCAGCTCACCTATAGGCCCGGGACAGGGGGCCCGGGGCTACACCTTC. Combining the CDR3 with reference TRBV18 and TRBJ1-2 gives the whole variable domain NAGVMQNPRHLVRRRGQEARLRCSPMKGHSHVYWYRQLPEEGLKFMVYLQKENIIDESGMPKERFSAEFPKEGPSILRIQQVVRGDSAAYFCASSPIGPGQGARGYTFGSGTRLTVV.

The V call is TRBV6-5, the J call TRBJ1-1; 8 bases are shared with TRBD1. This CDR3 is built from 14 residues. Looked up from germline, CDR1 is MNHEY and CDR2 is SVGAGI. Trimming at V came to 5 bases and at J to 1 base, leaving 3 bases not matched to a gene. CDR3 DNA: TGTGCCAGCAGTCGGACAGGGCGGAACACTGAAGCTTTCTTT. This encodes CASSRTGRNTEAFF.